This TCR beta chain was sequenced in a study of blood T cell repertoires in COVID-19. Across the whole study: COVID-19 samples collected from the United States, Italy and Spain covered acute and convalescent phases. T cells, B-cell-depleted T cells, or PBMCs provided the cDNA or gDNA that served as material.

Adults between roughly 18 and 90 years of age took part from 24 US areas. Recovered status applied to Cohort 3 donors who had two consecutive negative PCRs. It also applied to those with clearance or with symptom resolution. In germline, CDR1 is LNHDA, CDR2 SQIVND (reference sequence). The CDR3 spans 13 residues. Losses at the gene ends were 5 bases for V and 6 bases for J; bases not matched to a gene: 6. Repertoires were generated with immunoSEQ multiplex PCR, while TCRdb's copy carries only in-frame clones and drops some. In the table there are around 380,000 clones, more than 70% of which are singletons.

J is TRBJ1-2 and V is TRBV19, with 7 bases identical to TRBD1. The sequencing sample was made of PBMCs or T cells enriched from blood (not recorded which). This clonotype was sampled from a man aged 25-45 years who had recovered from COVID-19. CDR3 region: CASSWRGQDGYTF. CDR3 coding DNA: TGTGCCAGTAGTTGGAGGGGGCAGGATGGCTACACCTTC. Based on the CDR3 plus reference TRBV19 and TRBJ1-2, the full variable domain is DGGITQSPKYLFRKEGQNVTLSCEQNLNHDAMYWYRQDPGQGLRLIYYSQIVNDFQKGDIAEGYSVSREKKESFPLTVTSAQKNPTAFYLCASSWRGQDGYTFGSGTRLTVV.